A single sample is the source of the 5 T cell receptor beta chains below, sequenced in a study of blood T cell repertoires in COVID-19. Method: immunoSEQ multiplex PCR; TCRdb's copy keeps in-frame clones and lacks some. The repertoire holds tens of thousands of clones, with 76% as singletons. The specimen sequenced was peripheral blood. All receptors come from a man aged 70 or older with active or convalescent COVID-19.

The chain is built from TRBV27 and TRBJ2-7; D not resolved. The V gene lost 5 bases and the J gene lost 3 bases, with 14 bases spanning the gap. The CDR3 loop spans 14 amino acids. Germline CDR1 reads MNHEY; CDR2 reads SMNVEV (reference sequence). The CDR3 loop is CASSPFGSGYEQYF. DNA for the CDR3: TGTGCCAGCAGTCCCTTCGGGTCCGGCTACGAGCAGTACTTC.

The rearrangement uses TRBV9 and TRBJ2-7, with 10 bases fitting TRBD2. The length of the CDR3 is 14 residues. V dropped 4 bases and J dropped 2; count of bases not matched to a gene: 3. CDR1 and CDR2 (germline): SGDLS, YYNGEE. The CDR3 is CASSSGGDPYEQYF. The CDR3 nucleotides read TGTGCCAGCAGCAGCGGGGGGGACCCCTACGAGCAGTACTTC.

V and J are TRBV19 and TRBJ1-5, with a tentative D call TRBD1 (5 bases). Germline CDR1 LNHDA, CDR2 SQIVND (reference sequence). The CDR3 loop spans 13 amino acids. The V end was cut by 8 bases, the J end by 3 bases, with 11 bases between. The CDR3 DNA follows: TGTGCCAGTGGGTTGACAGCCAATCAGCCCCAGCATTTT. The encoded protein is CASGLTANQPQHF.

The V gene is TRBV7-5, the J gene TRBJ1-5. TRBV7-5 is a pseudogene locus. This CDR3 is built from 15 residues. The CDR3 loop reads CVRSLARISGRPQHF. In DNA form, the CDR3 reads TGTGTCAGAAGCTTAGCCCGTATTTCCGGGAGGCCCCAGCATTTT.

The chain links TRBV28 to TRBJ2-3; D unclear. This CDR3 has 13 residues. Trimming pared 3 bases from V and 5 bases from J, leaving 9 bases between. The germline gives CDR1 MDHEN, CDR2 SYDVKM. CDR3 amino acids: CASSFVYRDTQYF. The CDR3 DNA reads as TGTGCCAGCAGTTTTGTGTATCGAGATACGCAGTATTTT.